This is a list of T cell receptor beta chains from one sample in a study of T cell repertoires in cytomegalovirus infection. TCRdb processed the reads anew with MiXCR; each CDR3 protein has one entry. The profile shows about 240,000 distinct CDR3 sequences, 10% to 15% of them singletons. Material: PBMCs. The receptors were sampled from a human donor in good health (CMV status not recorded). Some clones in this sample may be carry-over from other donors' samples. The CDR3 runs from the conserved cysteine through the conserved F or W. A D gene is named only where the DNA matches it firmly. Expanded clones get a size class; other rows say once, few or many, or leave the size out.

TGTGCCAGCAGTTTTTACGTGCAAGAGACCCAGTACTTC	CASSFYVQETQYF	TRBJ2-5	few	NA	TRBV12-3/TRBV12-4
TGTGCCAGCAGTTACTCCCCCAGGGTGGACACCATATATTTT	CASSYSPRVDTIYF	TRBJ1-3	NA	NA	TRBV6-5
TGTGCCACCAGTGAACCCGACAGGGGAGGAGAGACCCAGTACTTC	CATSEPDRGGETQYF	TRBJ2-5	many	TRBD1	TRBV24-1
TGTGCCAGCAGCTCCCCCAAGGGGGGGATGTACCAAGAGACCCAGTACTTC	CASSSPKGGMYQETQYF	TRBJ2-5	many	NA	TRBV7-2
TGTGCCAGCAGCAAAGGGAACACCATATATTTT	CASSKGNTIYF	TRBJ1-3	few	NA	TRBV6-5
TGTGCCAGCAGCCCCGGGACAGGGGAGGGAGAGACCCAGTACTTC	CASSPGTGEGETQYF	TRBJ2-5	many	TRBD1	TRBV7-9
TGTGCCAGCAGCATTCTACAGGGGGCGGGTGGCTACACCTTC	CASSILQGAGGYTF	TRBJ1-2	few	TRBD1	TRBV6-5
TGTGCCAGCAGCCCCAGTCCAGGGGGGGCCTACGAGCAGTACTTC	CASSPSPGGAYEQYF	TRBJ2-7	NA	NA	TRBV7-2
TGTGCCAGCAGCTTAGGAAGCACCGCCTATGGCTACACCTTC	CASSLGSTAYGYTF	TRBJ1-2	NA	NA	TRBV7-9
TGTGCCAGCAGCTTAGAGTTACCTCTCGGCTACAATGAGCAGTTCTTC	CASSLELPLGYNEQFF	TRBJ2-1	few	NA	TRBV11-2
TGTGCCAGCAGTCAAGGACAGGCCTCCTACGAGCAGTACTTC	CASSQGQASYEQYF	TRBJ2-7	NA	TRBD1	TRBV12-3/TRBV12-4
TGTGCCAGCAGTACATTAGCGGGAGCGTCAGATACGCAGTATTTT	CASSTLAGASDTQYF	TRBJ2-3	few	TRBD2	TRBV28
TGTGCCAGCAGTGATCTAGGGTTAAACACTGAAGCTTTCTTT	CASSDLGLNTEAFF	TRBJ1-1	many	NA	TRBV25-1
TGTGCCAGCAGTGACCGGGTTGAGGAAAAACTGTTTTTT	CASSDRVEEKLFF	TRBJ1-4	many	NA	TRBV25-1